The 21 T cell receptor beta chains below were found in one sample sequenced in a study of blood T cells in healthy people across ages. Next came a second PCR, run for about 6 to 12 cycles, which used a sample-barcoded 5' primer along with a J-beta primer mix. TCRdb independently ran MiXCR on the 5' RACE reads; one entry per CDR3 protein. Seen here are roughly 1.4 million distinct CDR3 sequences, 59% observed once, and the top ten hold roughly 7%. Sequencing was carried out using blood. The receptors originated from a man in his late teens or twenties in good health.

This chain joins TRBV15 and TRBJ2-3; 7 positions match TRBD1. CDR1 and CDR2 (germline): LNHNV, YYDKDF (reference sequence). The CDR3 runs to 17 residues. With V trimmed by 0 bases and J by 0 bases, 6 bases remained unmatched. CDR3 nucleotides: TGTGCCACCAGCAGAGATTCGGACAGGCTTAGCACAGATACGCAGTATTTT. As protein: CATSRDSDRLSTDTQYF.

The DNA for the CDR3 is TGTGCCAGCAGCTCAACCCCCACAGATACGCAGTATTTT. This gives the protein CASSSTPTDTQYF. The chain joins TRBV7-2 to TRBJ2-3; D remains unclear. From germline, CDR1 is SGHTA and CDR2 FQGNSA. The V and J ends lost 4 bases and 2 bases respectively, with 7 bases between them. The CDR3 is 13 residues long. Complete variable domain (other parts from reference TRBV7-2 and TRBJ2-3): GAGVSQSPSNKVTEKGKDVELRCDPISGHTALYWYRQSLGQGLEFLIYFQGNSAPDKSGLPSDRFSAERTGGSVSTLTIQRTQQEDSAVYLCASSSTPTDTQYFGPGTRLTVL.

The chain recombines TRBV11-1 with TRBJ2-7, with TRBD2 matching over 10 bases. This CDR3 region has 15 residues. CDR1 and CDR2 from the germline V gene are SGHAT and FQDESV (reference sequence). V dropped 5 bases and J dropped 0; count of bases not matched to a gene: 4. The CDR3 region has the DNA TGTGCCAGCAGCGCTAGCGGGAGCTTCTCCTACGAGCAGTACTTC. Residues: CASSASGSFSYEQYF. Complete variable domain (other parts from reference TRBV11-1 and TRBJ2-7): EAEVAQSPRYKITEKSQAVAFWCDPISGHATLYWYRQILGQGPELLVQFQDESVVDDSQLPKDRFSAERLKGVDSTLKIQPAELGDSAMYLCASSASGSFSYEQYFGPGTRLTVT.

The genes are TRBV27 and TRBJ2-2; 8 nucleotides match TRBD2. Germline V gene data show CDR1 as MNHEY and CDR2 as SMNVEV (reference sequence). The V gene end was trimmed by 4 bases and the J gene end by 6 bases; junction bases not matched to a gene: 7. The CDR3 totals 15 residues. The CDR3 loop is CASSSVAGIPGELFF. The DNA for the CDR3 is TGTGCCAGCAGTTCGGTAGCGGGAATACCCGGGGAGCTGTTTTTT.

The gene calls are TRBV4-3 and TRBJ2-7, with D possibly TRBD1 on 6 matching bases. Trimming cost V 0 bases and J 1 base, with 19 bases left between them. Germline V gene lookup returns CDR1 LGHNA and CDR2 YSLEER. This CDR3 has 18 residues. The CDR3 nucleotides read TGCGCCAGCAGCCAAGATCCACAGGGAACGAAAATTTCCTACGAGCAGTACTTC. This sequence encodes CASSQDPQGTKISYEQYF.

The genes are TRBV19 and TRBJ2-1, with D perhaps TRBD2 (6 bases). Germline CDR1 is LNHDA and CDR2 is SQIVND (reference sequence). CDR3 length equals 12 residues. V lost 4 bases to trimming and J lost 7 bases, with 8 bases between them. The CDR3 coding sequence is TGTGCCAGTAGTAGGGGGGTTAATGAGCAGTTCTTC. Protein product: CASSRGVNEQFF.

The genes are TRBV12-3 or TRBV12-4 and TRBJ2-7; D perhaps matches TRBD1 (6 bases). The germline V and J ends were trimmed by 4 bases and 0 bases, with 16 bases remaining between them. The CDR3 runs to 16 residues. The CDR3 here is CASSSIGTGSSYEQYF. The CDR3 bases are TGTGCCAGCAGTTCGATCGGAACAGGGAGCTCCTACGAGCAGTACTTC.

This chain links TRBV6-5 with TRBJ2-1, with TRBD1 matching over 9 bases. CDR1 MNHEY and CDR2 SVGAGI come from the germline V gene. The CDR3 length is 16 residues. V shed 6 bases and J 4 bases; nucleotides not matched to a gene: 10. CDR3 sequence (DNA): TGTGCCAGCAGCTCCCGGGACAGGGAATGGTACAATGAGCAGTTCTTC. It yields the protein CASSSRDREWYNEQFF.

The chain joins TRBV6-1 to TRBJ1-6, with D possibly TRBD1 on 5 matching bases. Germline V gives CDR1 MNHNS, CDR2 SASEGT. This CDR3 has 15 amino acids. The germline V and J ends were trimmed by 6 bases and 8 bases, with 17 bases remaining between them. CDR3 DNA: TGTGCCAGCAGCGCACTCCGGGGCGGAGATTCACCCCTCCACTTT. Protein product: CASSALRGGDSPLHF.

The chain recombines TRBV25-1 with TRBJ2-5; 11 bases agree with TRBD2. Judging by the DNA end, TRBJ2-7 fits better; the J call may be wrong. Germline CDR1 MGHDK, CDR2 SYGVNS. The CDR3 covers 15 residues. In nucleotides, the CDR3 is TGTGCCAGCAGCCCTTTGACTAGCGGGATCTACGAGCAGTACTTC. This translates into CASSPLTSGIYEQYF.

V is TRBV20-1 and J is TRBJ1-1; D gene ambiguous. The CDR3 extends over 15 amino acids. The germline V gene has CDR1 DFQATT and CDR2 SNEGSKA (reference sequence). V shed 3 bases and J shed 1 base, with 15 bases lying between them. The CDR3 nucleotides read TGCAGTGCTAGGGTTATGGGTTTTGGGAACACTGAAGCTTTCTTT. Amino acids: CSARVMGFGNTEAFF.

The chain carries TRBV29-1 and TRBJ1-1; tentative D call: TRBD1 (5 bases). Trimming cost V 3 bases and J 2 bases, with 10 bases left between them. Germline-derived CDR1 and CDR2 are SQVTM and ANQGSEA. The CDR3 covers 13 residues. The CDR3: CSVDRVLNTEAFF. The CDR3 bases are TGCAGCGTTGACAGGGTGTTAAACACTGAAGCTTTCTTT.

CDR3 residues: CASSRTGRVSYEQYF. As DNA, the CDR3 is TGTGCCAGCAGCCGAACAGGGAGGGTATCCTACGAGCAGTACTTC. The rearrangement uses TRBV11-2 and TRBJ2-7, with D possibly being TRBD2 (7 bases). Germline loops: CDR1 SGHAT, CDR2 FQNNGV. The V end lost 5 bases, the J end lost 1 base, and 15 bases lay between the germline ends. This CDR3 spans 15 amino acids.

The rearrangement uses TRBV27 and TRBJ2-6; D is undetermined. Germline V lookup: CDR1 MNHEY, CDR2 SMNVEV (reference sequence). Trimming cost V 1 base and J 12 bases, with 7 bases left between them. The CDR3 is made up of 12 amino acids. The CDR3 sequence is CASSLFGGVLTF. CDR3 sequence (DNA): TGTGCCAGCAGTTTATTCGGCGGCGTCCTGACTTTC. The whole variable domain, filled in from reference TRBV27 and TRBJ2-6, reads EAQVTQNPRYLITVTGKKLTVTCSQNMNHEYMSWYRQDPGLGLRQIYYSMNVEVTDKGDVPEGYKVSRKEKRNFPLILESPSPNQTSLYFCASSLFGGVLTFGAGSRLTVL.

The count of this clonotype is one. The chain links TRBV28 to TRBJ1-6; D possibly corresponds to TRBD1 (5 bases). The CDR3 loop spans 14 amino acids. Per the germline V gene, CDR1 is MDHEN and CDR2 is SYDVKM. V dropped 6 bases and J dropped 10 bases, with 16 bases sitting between them. CDR3 amino acids: CASRTPGLGSPLHF. In DNA, the CDR3 is TGTGCCAGCAGAACCCCAGGGTTGGGCTCACCCCTCCACTTT.

This chain uses TRBV4-3 with TRBJ2-1; D gene uncertain. CDR3 length equals 16 residues. With 4 bases removed from V and 0 bases from J, the gap between germline ends came to 13 bases. Germline V gene sequence: CDR1 LGHNA, CDR2 YSLEER. The CDR3 coding sequence is TGCGCCAGCAGCCTTAGGGTTCGGAGCTCCTACAATGAGCAGTTCTTC. It yields the protein CASSLRVRSSYNEQFF.

This chain uses TRBV7-2 with TRBJ2-3, with 7 bases that match TRBD2. The CDR3 loop spans 15 amino acids. CDR1 is SGHTA and CDR2 is FQGNSA in the germline V gene. Unmatched junction bases numbered 5, after V lost 1 base and J lost 4 bases. The CDR3 nucleotides are TGTGCCAGCAGCTTAGAGCGGGGCCAGGCAGATACGCAGTATTTT. Translation: CASSLERGQADTQYF.

This clonotype was observed a handful of times. V usage is TRBV5-1 and J usage is TRBJ1-2; the D is unclear. The CDR3 contains 14 residues. Germline lookup yields CDR1 SGHRS and CDR2 YFSETQ. V gave up 0 bases and J gave up 3 bases, with 9 bases separating them. The CDR3 protein is CASSLDVSDYGYTF. For the CDR3, the DNA is TGCGCCAGCAGCTTGGACGTAAGCGACTATGGCTACACCTTC.

The CDR3 here is CSARRGMASTNTGELFF. Written as DNA, the CDR3 is TGCAGTGCTAGGAGAGGGATGGCCAGCACGAACACCGGGGAGCTGTTTTTT. This chain connects TRBV20-1 to TRBJ2-2; D is perhaps TRBD2 (5 bases). The germline V gene encodes CDR1 DFQATT and CDR2 SNEGSKA (reference sequence). The V and J ends lost 3 bases and 0 bases respectively, with 17 bases between them. There are 17 residues in the CDR3.

This clonotype was counted once. The chain couples TRBV12-3 or TRBV12-4 to TRBJ1-1; TRBD1 matches 8 bases. The CDR3 is 14 amino acids. Germline trimming cut 3 bases from V and 1 base from J; bases unmatched to any gene: 1. The chain's CDR3 is CASSFQGANTEAFF. In nucleotides, the CDR3 is TGTGCCAGCAGTTTTCAGGGGGCGAACACTGAAGCTTTCTTT.

The V gene is TRBV29-1, the J gene TRBJ1-2; D uncertain. V shed 6 bases and J shed 8 bases, with 16 bases lying between them. There are 12 residues in the CDR3. Looked up from germline, CDR1 is SQVTM and CDR2 is ANQGSEA. As DNA, the CDR3 is TGCAGCGTGCCTTCCCGTACGGGCGGCTACACCTTC. It encodes CSVPSRTGGYTF.